Listed below are T cell receptor beta chains from one sample, sequenced in a study of blood T cell repertoires in COVID-19. Libraries were prepared by immunoSEQ multiplex PCR; TCRdb keeps only in-frame clonotypes and omits some of them. The sample has roughly 160,000 clones; more than 70% are singletons. The sequenced material came from peripheral blood. These receptors originate from a man in his late teens or twenties with active or convalescent COVID-19. The CDR3 runs from the conserved cysteine through the conserved F or W. D genes are given only for firm matches. Clone size is given for some rows only: seen once, a few or many times, or a class if the clone is expanded.

TRBV6-1,TRBJ2-4,-,-,CASSDGQPGAKNIQYF,TGTGCCAGCAGTGACGGACAGCCTGGCGCCAAAAACATTCAGTACTTC
TRBV19,TRBJ1-5,-,-,CASRLSTGSNQPQHF,TGTGCCAGTAGGCTGTCTACAGGGAGCAATCAGCCCCAGCATTTT
TRBV5-5,TRBJ2-1,-,TRBD2,CASSPATSGSPNEQFF,TGTGCCAGCAGCCCAGCGACTAGCGGGAGTCCCAATGAGCAGTTCTTC
TRBV29-1,TRBJ2-2,-,TRBD1,CSAQGTGQGHTGELFF,TGCAGCGCCCAGGGGACGGGACAGGGACACACCGGGGAGCTGTTTTTT
TRBV5-1,TRBJ2-2,-,TRBD2,CASSLPGGPGELFF,TGCGCCAGCAGCTTACCGGGGGGGCCCGGGGAGCTGTTTTTT
TRBV19,TRBJ1-5,-,TRBD1,CASSIADRARQPQHF,TGTGCCAGTAGTATCGCGGACAGGGCACGTCAGCCCCAGCATTTT
TRBV9,TRBJ2-2,medium-sized,TRBD2,CASSVESGENTGELFF,TGTGCCAGCAGCGTAGAGAGCGGGGAGAACACCGGGGAGCTGTTTTTT
TRBV6-5,TRBJ1-2,-,TRBD1,CASSRDRTYGYTF,TGTGCCAGCAGTCGGGACAGGACATATGGCTACACCTTC
TRBV11-2,TRBJ1-5,few,-,CASSLGQTQPQHF,TGTGCCAGCAGCTTAGGACAGACTCAGCCCCAGCATTTT
TRBV9,TRBJ2-1,-,TRBD2,CASSGDTSGGAYEQFF,TGTGCCAGCAGCGGAGATACTAGCGGGGGGGCATATGAGCAGTTCTTC
TRBV6-6,TRBJ1-1,-,TRBD1,CASGKQGARTEAFF,TGTGCCAGCGGAAAACAGGGGGCGCGGACTGAAGCTTTCTTT
TRBV7-3,TRBJ1-2,-,-,CASSLLAGNYGYTF,TGTGCCAGCAGCTTACTTGCAGGGAACTATGGCTACACCTTC
TRBV2,TRBJ2-1,once,TRBD1,CASSGTALNEQFF,TGTGCCAGCTCCGGGACAGCCCTCAATGAGCAGTTCTTC
TRBV25-1,TRBJ1-1,once,TRBD1,CASSGQGVVDTEAFF,TGTGCCAGCAGTGGACAGGGGGTGGTGGACACTGAAGCTTTCTTT
TRBV6-5,TRBJ1-2,-,-,CASSYSRELDGYTF,TGTGCCAGCAGTTACTCACGGGAGCTGGATGGCTACACCTTC
TRBV4-1,TRBJ1-4,-,TRBD1,CASSQDRGGEKLFF,TGCGCCAGCAGCCAGGACAGGGGTGGGGAAAAACTGTTTTTT
TRBV3-1/TRBV3-2,TRBJ1-6,once,-,CASSQGQGVSPLHF,TGTGCCAGCAGCCAGGGTCAGGGTGTTTCACCCCTCCACTTT
TRBV14,TRBJ2-2,-,TRBD2,CASSYGLAGRLPGELFF,TGTGCCAGCAGCTACGGACTAGCGGGGCGCTTACCCGGGGAGCTGTTTTTT
TRBV9,TRBJ1-2,-,-,CASSVVGGNLGNYGYTF,TGTGCCAGCAGCGTAGTGGGAGGGAACTTAGGAAACTATGGCTACACCTTC
TRBV6-4,TRBJ2-5,-,-,CASRGITGIKQETQYF,TGTGCCAGCAGGGGCATCACCGGGATTAAACAAGAGACCCAGTACTTC
TRBV5-1,TRBJ2-2,few,TRBD2,CASSLLAGGGYTGELFF,TGCGCCAGCTCCCTCCTAGCGGGAGGGGGGTACACCGGGGAGCTGTTTTTT
TRBV30,TRBJ1-1,-,TRBD1,CAWSGQGAGTEAFF,TGTGCCTGGAGTGGACAGGGGGCTGGGACTGAAGCTTTCTTT
TRBV6-2/TRBV6-3,TRBJ2-1,few,TRBD2,CASSQLAEWGNEQFF,TGTGCCAGCAGTCAGCTAGCGGAGTGGGGGAATGAGCAGTTCTTC
TRBV9,TRBJ2-1,-,-,CASSVAGQTSYNEQFF,TGTGCCAGCAGCGTAGCAGGACAGACCTCCTACAATGAGCAGTTCTTC
TRBV28,TRBJ2-7,-,TRBD2,CASSPLPTSGRANYEQYF,TGTGCCAGCAGCCCCCTCCCAACTAGCGGGAGGGCCAACTACGAGCAGTACTTC
TRBV9,TRBJ2-2,-,TRBD2,CASSVVASGVTGELFF,TGTGCCAGCAGCGTAGTCGCTAGCGGGGTCACCGGGGAGCTGTTTTTT
TRBV6-5,TRBJ2-5,once,-,CASSRLVETQYF,TGTGCCAGCAGTCGCTTAGTAGAGACCCAGTACTTC
TRBV7-9,TRBJ1-6,-,-,CASSSANGNNSPLHF,TGTGCCAGCAGCTCAGCCAACGGGAATAATTCACCCCTCCACTTT
TRBV9,TRBJ2-2,-,-,CASSVLASKGELFF,TGTGCCAGCAGCGTCCTAGCTTCCAAGGGGGAGCTGTTTTTT
TRBV19,TRBJ1-2,once,-,CASVRPEGGARGYTF,TGTGCCAGTGTAAGGCCCGAGGGAGGGGCCCGTGGCTACACCTTC
TRBV19,TRBJ2-2,few,TRBD1,CASSAGGHTGELFF,TGTGCCAGTAGTGCAGGGGGACACACCGGGGAGCTGTTTTTT
TRBV15,TRBJ1-4,-,-,CATSRDWAGGSATNEKLFF,TGTGCCACCAGCAGAGATTGGGCGGGAGGTTCAGCAACTAATGAAAAACTGTTTTTT
TRBV18,TRBJ1-5,once,-,CASSSTTGHSNQPQHF,TGTGCCAGCTCATCAACAACAGGGCATAGCAATCAGCCCCAGCATTTT
TRBV5-1,TRBJ2-3,-,TRBD2,CASSLDGGRAGNTQYF,TGCGCCAGCAGCTTGGACGGCGGGAGGGCCGGGAATACGCAGTATTTT
TRBV19,TRBJ1-4,once,-,CASSESRGPNEKLFF,TGTGCCAGTAGCGAAAGCAGGGGACCAAATGAAAAACTGTTTTTT
TRBV15,TRBJ1-2,-,TRBD1,CATSRDRGHNGYTF,TGTGCCACCAGCAGAGATAGGGGGCATAATGGCTACACCTTC
TRBV3-1/TRBV3-2,TRBJ1-2,-,-,CASSHFSHANYGYTF,TGTGCCAGCAGCCATTTCAGCCACGCTAACTATGGTTACACCTTC
TRBV11-3,TRBJ2-3,-,-,CASSPPSRTDTQYF,TGTGCCAGCAGCCCGCCTAGCCGCACAGATACGCAGTATTTT
TRBV3-1/TRBV3-2,TRBJ1-1,-,-,CASSEYRASNTEAFF,TGTGCCAGCAGCGAGTACAGGGCATCGAACACTGAAGCTTTCTTT
TRBV4-1,TRBJ2-1,-,TRBD2,CASSQVSGGASNEQFF,TGCGCCAGCAGCCAAGTTAGCGGGGGGGCGTCAAATGAGCAGTTCTTC
TRBV5-1,TRBJ2-1,-,-,CASSTRQAYNEQFF,TGCGCCAGCAGCACAAGACAGGCCTACAATGAGCAGTTCTTC
TRBV18,TRBJ1-2,once,-,CASSPGRQPANYGYTF,TGTGCCAGCTCACCCGGAAGACAGCCAGCTAACTATGGCTACACCTTC
TRBV7-8,TRBJ2-2,-,TRBD2,CASSLGGGGGTGELFF,TGTGCCAGCAGCTTAGGGGGGGGTGGTGGCACCGGGGAGCTGTTTTTT
TRBV10-3,TRBJ1-1,-,TRBD1,CAIRDGQGAWNTEAFF,TGTGCCATCAGGGACGGACAGGGGGCATGGAACACTGAAGCTTTCTTT
TRBV21-1,TRBJ1-4,-,-,CASSKAARALATNEKLFF,TGTGCCAGCAGCAAAGCGGCCAGGGCATTGGCGACTAATGAAAAACTGTTTTTT
TRBV9,TRBJ2-1,-,TRBD2,CASSVAVLASGSSYNEQFF,TGTGCCAGCAGCGTAGCCGTATTGGCTAGCGGGAGCTCCTACAATGAGCAGTTCTTC
TRBV3-1/TRBV3-2,TRBJ2-7,-,TRBD1,CASSLDGTGGYEQYF,TGTGCCAGCAGCCTAGACGGGACAGGGGGCTACGAGCAGTACTTC
TRBV24-1,TRBJ2-2,-,-,CATSGYKNTGELFF,TGTGCCACCAGTGGATACAAGAACACCGGGGAGCTGTTTTTT
TRBV5-1,TRBJ2-2,-,TRBD2,CASSLILAGNTGELFF,TGCGCCAGCAGCTTGATCCTAGCGGGTAACACCGGGGAGCTGTTTTTT